The entry below gives a single T cell receptor (beta chain) sequence along with its context. Only CD45RO-negative cells positively selected for CCR7 counted as naive CD8 cells, so terminally differentiated effector memory CD45RA+ cells were excluded. This sample was included in a study of shared clonotypes between healthy human individuals. Produced via immunoSEQ multiplex PCR; TCRdb's table is partial and in-frame only. Of 1.5 million to 2.5 million clones in the sample, approximately 94% were seen once. The V gene's germline CDR1 is SNHLY and CDR2 FYNNEI. V gave up 9 bases and J gave up 1 base, with 12 bases separating them. This CDR3 has 13 residues.

The receptor was derived from a man between 18 and 29 years old in good health. The sequencing input was naive CD8+ T cells sorted from blood. The rearrangement uses TRBV2 and TRBJ2-5; the D is unclear. CDR3 amino acids: CARESIGQETQYF. CDR3 DNA: TGTGCCAGGGAGAGCATCGGCCAAGAGACCCAGTACTTC.